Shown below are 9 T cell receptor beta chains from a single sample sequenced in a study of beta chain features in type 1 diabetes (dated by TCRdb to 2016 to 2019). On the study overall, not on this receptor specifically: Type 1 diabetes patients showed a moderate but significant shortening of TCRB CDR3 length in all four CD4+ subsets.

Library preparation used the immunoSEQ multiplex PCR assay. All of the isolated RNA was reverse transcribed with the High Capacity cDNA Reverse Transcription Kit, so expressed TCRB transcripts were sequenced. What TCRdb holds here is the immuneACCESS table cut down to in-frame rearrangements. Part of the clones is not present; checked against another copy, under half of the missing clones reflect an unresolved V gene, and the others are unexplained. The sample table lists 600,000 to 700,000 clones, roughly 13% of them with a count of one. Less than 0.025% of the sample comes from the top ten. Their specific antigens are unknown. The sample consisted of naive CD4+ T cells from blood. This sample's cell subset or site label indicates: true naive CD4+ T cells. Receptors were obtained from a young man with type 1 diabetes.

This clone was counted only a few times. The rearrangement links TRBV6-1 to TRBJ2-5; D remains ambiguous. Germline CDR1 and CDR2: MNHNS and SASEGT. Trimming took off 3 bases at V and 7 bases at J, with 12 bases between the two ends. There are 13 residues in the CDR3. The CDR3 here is CASSDWELGTQYF. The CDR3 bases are TGTGCCAGCAGTGATTGGGAACTTGGGACCCAGTACTTC.

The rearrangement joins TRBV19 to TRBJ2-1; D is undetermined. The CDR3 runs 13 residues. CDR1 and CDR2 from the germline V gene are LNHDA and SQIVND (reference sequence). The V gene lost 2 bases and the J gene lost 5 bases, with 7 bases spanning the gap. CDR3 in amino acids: CASSITADNEQFF. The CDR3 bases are TGTGCCAGTAGTATAACGGCCGACAATGAGCAGTTCTTC.

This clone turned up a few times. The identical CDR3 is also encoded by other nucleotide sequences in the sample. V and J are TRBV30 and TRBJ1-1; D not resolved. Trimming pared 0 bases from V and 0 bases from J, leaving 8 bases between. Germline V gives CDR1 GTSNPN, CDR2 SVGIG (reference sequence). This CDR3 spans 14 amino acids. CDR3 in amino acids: CAWSVGPLNTEAFF. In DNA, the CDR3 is TGTGCCTGGAGTGTAGGTCCCTTGAACACTGAAGCTTTCTTT.

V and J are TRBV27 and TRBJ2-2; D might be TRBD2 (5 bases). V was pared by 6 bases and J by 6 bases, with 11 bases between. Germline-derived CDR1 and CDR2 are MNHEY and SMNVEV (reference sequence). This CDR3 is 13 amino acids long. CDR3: CASRKPGAGELFF. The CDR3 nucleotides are TGTGCCAGCAGAAAACCCGGGGCCGGGGAGCTGTTTTTT.

CDR3 loop: CAISGGGQNTGELFF. CDR3 in DNA: TGTGCCATCAGTGGAGGGGGCCAGAACACCGGGGAGCTGTTTTTT. V usage is TRBV10-3 and J usage is TRBJ2-2, with TRBD1 identical over 7 bases. CDR3 length equals 15 residues. V shed 4 bases and J 1 base; nucleotides not matched to a gene: 3. Germline V CDR1 and CDR2: ENHRY, SYGVKD.

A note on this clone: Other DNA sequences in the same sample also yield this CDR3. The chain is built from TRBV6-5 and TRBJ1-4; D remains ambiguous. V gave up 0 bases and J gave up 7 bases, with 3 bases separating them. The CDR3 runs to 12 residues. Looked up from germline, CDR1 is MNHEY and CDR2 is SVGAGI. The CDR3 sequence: CASSYSGEKLFF. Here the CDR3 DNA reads TGTGCCAGCAGTTACTCCGGTGAAAAACTGTTTTTT.

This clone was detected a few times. The CDR3 nucleotides read TGTGCCACCAGCAGCTACCGTGGTAATGAGCAGTTCTTC. This translates into CATSSYRGNEQFF. This chain joins TRBV15 and TRBJ2-1; D gene unclear. The CDR3 totals 13 residues. The germline gives CDR1 LNHNV, CDR2 YYDKDF (reference sequence). V was shortened by 3 bases and J by 7 bases, with 10 bases between the two germline ends.

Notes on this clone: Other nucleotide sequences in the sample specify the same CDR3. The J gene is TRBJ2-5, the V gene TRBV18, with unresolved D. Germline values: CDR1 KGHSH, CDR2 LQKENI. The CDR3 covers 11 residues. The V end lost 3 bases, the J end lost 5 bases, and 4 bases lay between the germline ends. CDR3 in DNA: TGTGCCAGCTCACCGTCGGAGACCCAGTACTTC. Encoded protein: CASSPSETQYF.

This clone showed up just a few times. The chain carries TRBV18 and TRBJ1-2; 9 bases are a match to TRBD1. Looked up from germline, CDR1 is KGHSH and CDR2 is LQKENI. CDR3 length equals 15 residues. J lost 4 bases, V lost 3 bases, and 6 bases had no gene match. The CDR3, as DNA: TGTGCCAGCTCACCCGGGACAGGGACTGCCTATGGCTACACCTTC. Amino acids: CASSPGTGTAYGYTF.